This T cell receptor (beta chain) appears in the sequencing data of a study of response to subunit inactivated influenza vaccine. General observations from the study: After each seasonal influenza vaccination, few new T cells are recruited, the authors suggested.

One entry per CDR3 protein results from TCRdb running MiXCR on the RT-PCR reads. The profile shows around 480,000 distinct CDR3 sequences, roughly 9.8% of them singletons. The V gene's germline CDR1 is SGHAT and CDR2 FQDESV (reference sequence). CDR3 length equals 17 residues. The table lists this clonotype with a count of one. Its antigen remains unidentified. Its ends do not fully match the called genes, so a read error is possible. The sequencing here drew on PBMCs from blood, taken roughly 45 days after vaccination. The sequence came from a man between 50 and 59 years old who received an inactivated influenza vaccine. J is TRBJ1-1 and V is TRBV11-1; maybe TRBD1 (5 bases). Written as DNA, the CDR3 is TGTGCCAGCAGCTCATACCGGGACTATGGCTGGAACACTGAAGCTTACTTT. Translated: CASSSYRDYGWNTEAYF.